The entry below gives a single T cell receptor beta chain sequence along with its context. TCR beta VDJ and CDR3 profiles were obtained from a genomic DNA template. TCRdb reprocessed the reads via MiXCR and lists one record per CDR3 protein. Here the sample spans under 350,000 distinct CDR3 sequences, approximately 58% being singletons. Individuals selected for sequencing had exhibited CD8+CD57+ cell expansion on flow cytometry. After removal of 1 base from V and 4 bases from J, the junction contained 11 bases not matched to a gene. CDR1 is SGHRS and CDR2 is YFSETQ in the germline V gene. CDR3 length: 16 residues. The sample comes from a study of CD8+CD57+ T cells in acquired aplastic anemia.

This sequence joins TRBV5-1 and TRBJ2-7; 7 nucleotides align to TRBD1. The specimen sequenced was sorted CD4+, CD8+, or CD8+CD57+ T cells (not recorded which) from PBMCs. This clonotype originated in a human donor with aplastic anemia. CDR3 amino acids: CASSLNRDRERYEQYF. The CDR3 coding sequence is TGCGCCAGCAGCTTGAACCGGGACAGAGAGCGGTACGAGCAGTACTTC.